The next 9 T cell receptor beta chains were all read from a single sample in a study of blood T cell repertoires in COVID-19. Produced via immunoSEQ multiplex PCR; TCRdb's table is partial and in-frame only. Counted here are some 150,000 clones, just under 85% occurring once; the ten biggest clones make up 6.2%. What was sequenced was PBMCs or T cells enriched from blood (not recorded which). The receptors originated from a woman between 35 and 50 years old who had recovered from COVID-19.

The J gene is TRBJ2-7, the V gene TRBV6-4; 7 nucleotides line up with TRBD1. The CDR3 is 17 residues long. V shed 0 bases, J shed 4 bases, and the junction held 12 bases outside the gene matches. Germline-derived CDR1 and CDR2 are MRHNA and SNTAGT. CDR3 nucleotides: TGTGCCAGCAGTGACTCGGCAGGGGGTACCGAACTTTACGAGCAGTACTTC. Translated: CASSDSAGGTELYEQYF.

J is TRBJ2-3 and V is TRBV6-1, with D perhaps TRBD2 (5 bases). With 4 bases removed from V and 3 bases from J, the gap between germline ends came to 11 bases. The germline gives CDR1 MNHNS, CDR2 SASEGT. CDR3 length: 14 amino acids. The CDR3 nucleotides are TGTGCCAGCAGTGGCGGAGAGGGTACAGATACGCAGTATTTT. Encoded protein: CASSGGEGTDTQYF.

This sequence joins TRBV5-1 and TRBJ2-3, with 9 positions matching TRBD2. Germline V gene lookup returns CDR1 SGHRS and CDR2 YFSETQ. The CDR3 has 19 amino acids. J gave up 4 bases and V 4 bases, and 19 bases lay outside the gene matches. The CDR3 loop reads CASSLRKGTGTSNSDTQYF. The CDR3 DNA is TGCGCCAGCAGCCTTAGGAAGGGGACCGGGACTAGCAATTCAGATACGCAGTATTTT.

The chain couples TRBV11-3 to TRBJ2-3; 8 positions agree with TRBD2. Losses at the gene ends were 1 base for V and 4 bases for J; bases not matched to a gene: 10. Germline V gives CDR1 SGHNT, CDR2 YENEEA. The CDR3 is made up of 17 amino acids. The CDR3 nucleotides read TGTGCCAGCAGCTTAGGGAAGCGGGAGTCAGGGCCAGATACGCAGTATTTT. Amino acids: CASSLGKRESGPDTQYF.

V is TRBV7-3 and J is TRBJ2-1; 7 nucleotides match TRBD2. The CDR3 has 15 amino acids. Losses at the gene ends were 5 bases for V and 5 bases for J; bases not matched to a gene: 9. The germline V gene encodes CDR1 SGHTA and CDR2 FQGTGA. DNA for the CDR3: TGTGCCAGCAGCCCTTCACTAGCGCCCGACAATGAGCAGTTCTTC. This translates into CASSPSLAPDNEQFF.

The chain links TRBV19 to TRBJ2-1; the match to TRBD1 covers 11 bases. The germline V gene encodes CDR1 LNHDA and CDR2 SQIVND (reference sequence). The CDR3 has 16 residues. With 5 bases clipped from V and 9 bases from J, the junction kept 12 bases outside the gene matches. The CDR3: CASSVHRDRGASEQFF. The DNA of the CDR3 is TGTGCCAGTAGTGTACACCGGGACAGGGGGGCGAGTGAGCAGTTCTTC.

The chain couples TRBV4-2 to TRBJ1-2; D is uncertain. CDR1 is LGHNA and CDR2 is YNFKEQ in the germline V gene. CDR3 length: 15 amino acids. V was trimmed by 0 bases and J by 5 bases, leaving 13 bases between them. The DNA for the CDR3 is TGTGCCAGCAGCCAAGATATTGCAGGAACTTATGGCTACACCTTC. Amino acid sequence: CASSQDIAGTYGYTF.

This sequence joins TRBV12-5 and TRBJ1-1; 7 bases are shared with TRBD1. V was pared by 6 bases and J by 4 bases, with 8 bases of the junction left unmatched. This CDR3 region has 14 residues. CDR1 LGHNT and CDR2 FRNRAP come from the germline V gene. The CDR3 nucleotides read TGTGCTAGTGGATCCACAGGGGCGATCACTGAAGCTTTCTTT. This sequence encodes CASGSTGAITEAFF.

The chain carries TRBV7-9 and TRBJ1-1, with D uncertain. V shed 3 bases and J shed 11 bases, with 22 bases lying between them. The CDR3 spans 15 residues. Germline V gene lookup returns CDR1 SEHNR and CDR2 FQNEAQ (reference sequence). CDR3 loop: CASSLEGGRTLTAFF. The CDR3 DNA follows: TGTGCCAGCAGCTTGGAGGGTGGGAGGACCCTGACGGCTTTCTTT.